This TCR beta chain was captured by sequencing in a study of blood T cell repertoires in COVID-19. Across the whole study: The cDNA or gDNA used as material had been derived from T cells, B-cell-depleted T cells, or PBMCs.

Data came from immunoSEQ multiplex PCR; TCRdb stores just in-frame clones and leaves some out. The sample lists about 260,000 clones, 88% occurring once. The germline CDR1 and CDR2 sequences are SGHRS and YFSETQ. The CDR3 length is 15 residues. Trimming cost V 2 bases and J 4 bases; bases outside gene matches: 7. The sequenced material came from peripheral blood. This receptor was identified in a man in his fifties or sixties who had recovered from COVID-19. The rearrangement uses TRBV5-1 and TRBJ2-7; 9 bases line up with TRBD1. As DNA, the CDR3 is TGCGCCAGCAGCTTTACGGGACAGGGCTTTTACGAGCAGTACTTC. It codes for CASSFTGQGFYEQYF.